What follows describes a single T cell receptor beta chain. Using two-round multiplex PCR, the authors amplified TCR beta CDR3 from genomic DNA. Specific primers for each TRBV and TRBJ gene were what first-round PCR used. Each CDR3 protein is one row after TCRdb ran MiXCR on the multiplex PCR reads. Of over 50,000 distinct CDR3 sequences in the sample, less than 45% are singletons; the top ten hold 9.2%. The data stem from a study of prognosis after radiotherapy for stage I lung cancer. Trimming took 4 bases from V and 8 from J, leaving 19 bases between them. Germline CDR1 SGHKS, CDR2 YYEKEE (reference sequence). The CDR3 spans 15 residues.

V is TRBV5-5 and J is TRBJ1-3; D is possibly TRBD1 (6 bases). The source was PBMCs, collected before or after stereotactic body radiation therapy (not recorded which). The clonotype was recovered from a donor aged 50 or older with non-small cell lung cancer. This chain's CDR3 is CASSTIGGSVYTIYF. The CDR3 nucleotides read TGTGCCAGCAGCACAATTGGGGGCTCTGTATACACCATATATTTT.